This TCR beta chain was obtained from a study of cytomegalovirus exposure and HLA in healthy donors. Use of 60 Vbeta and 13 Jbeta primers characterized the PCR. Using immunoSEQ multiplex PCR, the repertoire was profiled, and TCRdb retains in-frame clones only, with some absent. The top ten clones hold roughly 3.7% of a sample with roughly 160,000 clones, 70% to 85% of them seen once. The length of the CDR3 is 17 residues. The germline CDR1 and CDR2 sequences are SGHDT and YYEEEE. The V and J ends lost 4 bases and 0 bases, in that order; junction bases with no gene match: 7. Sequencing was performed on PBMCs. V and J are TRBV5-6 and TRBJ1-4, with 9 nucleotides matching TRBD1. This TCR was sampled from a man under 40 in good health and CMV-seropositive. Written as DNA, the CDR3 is TGTGCCAGCAGCCAGGGGACAGGGCGGTCAACTAATGAAAAACTGTTTTTT. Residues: CASSQGTGRSTNEKLFF.